The 19 T cell receptor beta chains presented below share a single source sample, sequenced in a study of T cells after yellow fever vaccination. TCRdb used MiXCR to reprocess the 5' RACE reads, holding one entry per CDR3 protein. The sample records some 350,000 distinct CDR3 sequences, over 4% being singletons. Sequencing was performed on PBMCs, taken 5 days after the yellow fever booster vaccination. Receptor source: a man younger than 35 who received the YFV17D yellow fever vaccine.

This clonotype was counted at least ten times. The rearrangement links TRBV12-3 or TRBV12-4 to TRBJ1-6; a weak D match, TRBD1 (5 bases). V gave up 7 bases and J gave up 6 bases, with 16 bases separating them. The CDR3 sequence is 15 residues long. Written as DNA, the CDR3 is TGTGCCAGCAAACGCAGGGAAGTGTTTAATTCACCCCTCCACTTT. This translates into CASKRREVFNSPLHF.

This clonotype has more than one count but fewer than ten. V usage is TRBV7-2 and J usage is TRBJ2-7, with D unresolved. Trimming removed 2 bases from V and 7 bases from J, with 12 bases in between. This CDR3 is 13 amino acids long. From germline, CDR1 is SGHTA and CDR2 FQGNSA. CDR3 sequence reads: CASSLFLFGEQYV. For the CDR3, the DNA is TGTGCCAGCAGCTTATTCCTGTTCGGGGAGCAGTACGTC.

The sample holds a few counts of this clonotype. The CDR3 loop is CSARAEGERFF. Here the CDR3 DNA reads TGCAGTGCTAGAGCGGAAGGGGAGCGGTTTTTT. This rearrangement joins TRBV20-1 to TRBJ1-4; possible D gene TRBD1, 5 bases. V was trimmed by 1 base and J by 16 bases, leaving 13 bases between them. The CDR3 length is 11 residues. The germline V gene encodes CDR1 DFQATT and CDR2 SNEGSKA (reference sequence).

This clonotype has a handful of counts. This rearrangement joins TRBV20-1 to TRBJ1-2; weak D call: TRBD1 (5 bases). Trimming removed 6 bases at V and 4 bases at J, with 15 bases between. CDR1 and CDR2 from the germline V gene are DFQATT and SNEGSKA (reference sequence). The CDR3 runs 13 residues. The CDR3 bases are TGCAGTGCCCTAGTGGGGGGTGGCTATGGCTACACCTTC. As protein: CSALVGGGYGYTF.

V usage is TRBV7-2 and J usage is TRBJ2-7; tentatively, D is TRBD1 (6 bases). Deletions cut 4 bases from V and 7 bases from J, with 17 bases between. The CDR3 sequence is 14 residues long. Germline V gene data show CDR1 as SGHTA and CDR2 as FQGNSA. For the CDR3, the DNA is TGTGCCAGCAGCTCCCAACAGGGCCTCGGGGAGCAGTACTTC. This codes for CASSSQQGLGEQYF. The whole variable domain, filled in from reference TRBV7-2 and TRBJ2-7, reads GAGVSQSPSNKVTEKGKDVELRCDPISGHTALYWYRQSLGQGLEFLIYFQGNSAPDKSGLPSDRFSAERTGGSVSTLTIQRTQQEDSAVYLCASSSQQGLGEQYFGPGTRLTVT.

This rearrangement joins TRBV28 to TRBJ2-3; TRBD2 aligns across 9 bases. Trimming took 3 bases from V and 4 from J; bases not matched to a gene: 5. CDR1 MDHEN and CDR2 SYDVKM come from the germline V gene. This CDR3 is 15 amino acids long. Here the CDR3 DNA reads TGTGCCAGCAGTTTTCCTAGCGGGGTACCAGATACGCAGTATTTT. As protein: CASSFPSGVPDTQYF.

The chain is built from TRBV3-2 and TRBJ2-7. TRBV3-2 is assigned pseudogene status. CDR3 length equals 15 residues. For the CDR3, the DNA is TGTGCCAGCAGCCCACACATAGGACCAAGCGACGAGCAGTACGTC. This encodes CASSPHIGPSDEQYV.

This chain connects TRBV7-2 to TRBJ1-1, with 10 nucleotides matching TRBD1. The CDR3 sequence is 15 residues long. The V segment lost 4 bases and the J segment 1 base; nucleotides outside the gene matches: 3. Germline V gene sequence: CDR1 SGHTA, CDR2 FQGNSA. The CDR3 loop is CASSSRDRGNTEAFF. CDR3 nucleotides: TGTGCCAGCAGCTCAAGGGACAGGGGGAACACTGAAGCTTTCTTT.

The chain links TRBV4-3 to TRBJ2-5; 8 nucleotides align to TRBD2. Per the germline V gene, CDR1 is LGHNA and CDR2 is YSLEER. After removal of 6 bases from V and 5 bases from J, the junction contained 8 bases not matched to a gene. The CDR3 has 14 residues. CDR3 region: CASSHAGGAETQYF. For the CDR3, the DNA is TGCGCCAGCAGTCACGCCGGGGGGGCGGAGACCCAGTACTTC.

This clonotype was seen a few times. The chain combines TRBV19 with TRBJ1-1, with 7 bases identical to TRBD1. Germline values: CDR1 LNHDA, CDR2 SQIVND (reference sequence). J lost 4 bases, V lost 5 bases, and 13 bases had no gene match. This CDR3 region has 16 residues. The CDR3 loop is CASSPLGQPSTTEAFF. The CDR3 DNA reads as TGTGCCAGTAGTCCCCTGGGACAGCCATCGACCACTGAAGCTTTCTTT.

The chain couples TRBV6-5 to TRBJ2-3; 13 bases match TRBD2. V was pared by 6 bases and J by 2 bases, with 5 bases of the junction left unmatched. Germline values: CDR1 MNHEY, CDR2 SVGAGI. The CDR3 is 16 amino acids. This CDR3 reads CASRLLAGGPTDTQYF. CDR3 bases: TGTGCCAGCAGATTACTAGCGGGGGGGCCCACAGATACGCAGTATTTT.

At least ten counts were recorded for this clonotype. The chain combines TRBV12-3 or TRBV12-4 with TRBJ1-5; D not resolved. V was pared by 5 bases and J by 2 bases, with 10 bases between. This CDR3 contains 14 residues. CDR3 region: CASSDTAGNQPQHF. CDR3 sequence (DNA): TGTGCCAGCAGTGACACAGCAGGCAATCAGCCCCAGCATTTT.

This clonotype was counted between two and nine times. V and J are TRBV6-2 or TRBV6-3 and TRBJ2-7; tentatively, D is TRBD1 (5 bases). Trimming shortened V by 2 bases and J by 4 bases, and 9 bases separated the two germline ends. Germline CDR1 MNHEY, CDR2 SVGEGT. The CDR3 spans 13 residues. The CDR3 protein is CASSYGADYEQYF. The CDR3 DNA reads TGTGCCAGCAGTTACGGGGCAGATTACGAGCAGTACTTC.

There are a few counts of this clonotype. This sequence joins TRBV6-2 or TRBV6-3 and TRBJ2-4; 8 nucleotides line up with TRBD1. This CDR3 comprises 18 residues. Trimming at V came to 0 bases and at J to 3 bases, leaving 10 bases not matched to a gene. The germline V gene has CDR1 MNHEY and CDR2 SVGEGT. DNA for the CDR3: TGTGCCAGCAGTTACTCGATGCCTGGACAGGGCCACAAAAACATTCAGTACTTC. It translates to CASSYSMPGQGHKNIQYF.

This clonotype was observed many times. The chain links TRBV20-1 to TRBJ2-5; maybe TRBD2 (6 bases). The germline gives CDR1 DFQATT, CDR2 SNEGSKA (reference sequence). The V gene lost 2 bases and the J gene lost 2 bases, with 15 bases spanning the gap. CDR3 length equals 15 residues. As DNA, the CDR3 is TGCAGTGCTAGAAGTAGGGCAGGGAGGCAAGAGACCCAGTACTTC. Protein: CSARSRAGRQETQYF.

This clonotype came up many times. V and J are TRBV6-6 and TRBJ2-7; 8 nucleotides agree with TRBD2. This CDR3 has 15 residues. V dropped 3 bases and J dropped 5; count of bases not matched to a gene: 9. Germline V CDR1 and CDR2: MNHNY, SVGAGI (reference sequence). The CDR3 coding sequence is TGTGCCAGCAGTTATCGAGCGGGGGCCAGGGACGAGCAGTACTTC. Amino acids: CASSYRAGARDEQYF.

This clonotype was picked up a small number of times. The rearrangement joins TRBV9 to TRBJ1-6, with D tentatively TRBD1 (5 bases). This CDR3 region has 13 residues. V was cut by 0 bases and J by 10 bases, with 8 bases left in between. Germline assignment: CDR1 SGDLS and CDR2 YYNGEE. CDR3 sequence: CASSVDRGSPLHF. The CDR3 nucleotides read TGTGCCAGCAGCGTAGATAGGGGATCACCCCTCCACTTT.

This clonotype has a handful of counts. The J gene is TRBJ1-4, the V gene TRBV2; D remains unclear. V lost 8 bases and J 8 bases, leaving 12 bases between the germline ends. The V gene's germline CDR1 is SNHLY and CDR2 FYNNEI. This CDR3 has 12 residues. The CDR3 here is CASSPIWEKLFF. The CDR3 region has the DNA TGTGCCAGCTCCCCCATTTGGGAAAAACTGTTTTTT.

This clonotype was picked up a small number of times. The chain uses TRBV20-1 and TRBJ2-5, with D unclear. V was pared by 6 bases and J by 6 bases, with 11 bases between. The V gene's germline CDR1 is DFQATT and CDR2 SNEGSKA (reference sequence). The CDR3 covers 11 residues. CDR3 in DNA: TGCAGTGCCGATAGTAGGCAGACCCAGTACTTC. Residues: CSADSRQTQYF.